This TCR beta chain was recovered during a study of PD-1 blockade in classical Hodgkin lymphoma. General study findings and limits: The study reported lower baseline TCR diversity in newly diagnosed patients than in healthy donors. CD4+ TCR diversity, unlike CD8+, climbed significantly by C4D1.

Every patient experienced relapse after autologous stem cell transplantation, and brentuximab vedotin exposure varied. Magnetic negative selection of thawed PBMCs was the method by which CD4+ T cells were purified. The best responses consisted of complete response, partial response or progressive disease. Some clones are missing from TCRdb's copy, which holds only in-frame ones; the method was immunoSEQ multiplex PCR. Seen here are 6,000 to 9,500 clones, 70% to 90% observed once, and the top ten hold around 1.7%. The CDR3 consists of 15 residues. The ends were cut back, 3 bases at V and 6 bases at J, with 17 bases in the middle. CDR1 and CDR2 (germline): MDHEN, SYDVKM. Note on this clone: Its antigen is unidentified.

J is TRBJ1-1 and V is TRBV28; D is perhaps TRBD1 (5 bases). The TCR sequence derives from a human donor with classical Hodgkin lymphoma. This material consisted of CD4+ T cells from blood, taken at baseline. The CDR3 region has the DNA TGTGCCAGCAGTTTCGGGGGACCGTTTTTCTCTGAAGCTTTCTTT. It codes for CASSFGGPFFSEAFF.